This entry lists 7 T cell receptor beta chains sequenced from one sample in a study of shared clonotypes between healthy human individuals. Using immunoSEQ multiplex PCR, the repertoire was profiled, and TCRdb retains in-frame clones only, with some absent. The sample has about 530,000 clones; about three quarters are singletons. Sequenced: PBMCs. These receptors were obtained from a woman in her forties in good health. Some clones in this sample may be carry-over from other donors' samples.

The chain couples TRBV15 to TRBJ2-7, with 9 nucleotides matching TRBD1. Germline V gene lookup returns CDR1 LNHNV and CDR2 YYDKDF (reference sequence). Trimming removed 1 base from V and 3 bases from J; junction bases left unmatched: 7. This CDR3 is 16 amino acids long. Here the CDR3 DNA reads TGTGCCACCAGCAGAGTCACCGGGACAGGGAGCTACGAGCAGTACTTC. Protein product: CATSRVTGTGSYEQYF.

This clone was seen only a few times. The chain employs TRBV28 and TRBJ2-1; 7 bases match TRBD2. V was clipped by 4 bases and J by 5 bases; unmatched bases: 11. Germline CDR1 is MDHEN and CDR2 is SYDVKM. This CDR3 spans 16 amino acids. CDR3 DNA sequence: TGTGCCAGCAGTTCTATAGGCGGGAGCCGTAACAATGAGCAGTTCTTC. It translates to CASSSIGGSRNNEQFF.

This chain joins TRBV5-1 and TRBJ2-7; no firm D call. This CDR3 has 15 amino acids. V lost 4 bases, J lost 3 bases, and 17 bases lay in between. Germline V gene data show CDR1 as SGHRS and CDR2 as YFSETQ. CDR3 protein: CASSTPTGPDYEQYF. CDR3 nucleotides: TGCGCCAGCAGCACCCCTACTGGACCGGACTACGAGCAGTACTTC.

This clone has just one count. The chain employs TRBV15 and TRBJ2-7; 7 bases map to TRBD1. Germline assignment: CDR1 LNHNV and CDR2 YYDKDF (reference sequence). The junction had 8 bases not matched to a gene; V was cut back by 3 bases and J by 0 bases. CDR3 size: 16 residues. The CDR3 reads CATSRDRLRASYEQYF. The CDR3 DNA is TGTGCCACCAGCAGGGACAGGTTACGGGCCTCCTACGAGCAGTACTTC.

The chain is built from TRBV1 and TRBJ2-7; the listed D gene, TRBD2, was not tested against the DNA. TRBV1 is an annotated pseudogene. The CDR3 length is 18 residues. The DNA of the CDR3 is TGCACCAGCAGCCATGGGGCTGACGGGAGGGCCGAATTGTACGAGCAGTACTTC. It yields the protein CTSSHGADGRAELYEQYF.

V and J are TRBV4-3 and TRBJ2-5; D perhaps matches TRBD1 (6 bases). TRBJ2-7 matches the DNA end more closely, so the J call is doubtful. The germline gives CDR1 LGHNA, CDR2 YSLEER. CDR3 size: 16 residues. The CDR3 here is CASSRLRGQGSYEQYF. The CDR3 nucleotides are TGCGCCAGCAGCCGCCTACGTGGGCAGGGGTCCTACGAGCAGTACTTC.

The chain uses TRBV5-1 and TRBJ2-3, with D maybe TRBD2 (6 bases). Trimming removed 0 bases from V and 4 bases from J, with 15 bases in between. Per the germline V gene, CDR1 is SGHRS and CDR2 is YFSETQ. The CDR3 sequence is 16 residues long. The CDR3 loop is CASSLAVHPGADTQYF. DNA for the CDR3: TGCGCCAGCAGCTTGGCGGTCCATCCGGGGGCAGATACGCAGTATTTT.